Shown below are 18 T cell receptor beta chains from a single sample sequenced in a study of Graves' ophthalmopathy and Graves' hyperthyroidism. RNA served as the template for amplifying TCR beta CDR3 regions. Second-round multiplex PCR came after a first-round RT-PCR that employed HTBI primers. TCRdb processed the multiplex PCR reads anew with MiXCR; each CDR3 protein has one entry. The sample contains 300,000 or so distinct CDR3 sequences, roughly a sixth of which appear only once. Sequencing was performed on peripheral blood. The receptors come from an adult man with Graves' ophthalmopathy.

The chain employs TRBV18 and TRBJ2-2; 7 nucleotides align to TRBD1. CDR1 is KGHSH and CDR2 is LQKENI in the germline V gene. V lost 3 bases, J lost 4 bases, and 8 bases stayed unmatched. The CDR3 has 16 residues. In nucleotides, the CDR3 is TGTGCCAGCTCACCTTTGACAGGGAAAATCACCGGGGAGCTGTTTTTT. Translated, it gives CASSPLTGKITGELFF.

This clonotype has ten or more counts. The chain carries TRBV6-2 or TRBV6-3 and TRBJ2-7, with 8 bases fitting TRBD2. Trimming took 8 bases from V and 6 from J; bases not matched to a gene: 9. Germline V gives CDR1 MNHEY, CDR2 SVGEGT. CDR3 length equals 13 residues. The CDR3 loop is CASLGPLAAEQYF. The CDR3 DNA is TGTGCCAGCTTGGGTCCACTAGCGGCCGAGCAGTACTTC.

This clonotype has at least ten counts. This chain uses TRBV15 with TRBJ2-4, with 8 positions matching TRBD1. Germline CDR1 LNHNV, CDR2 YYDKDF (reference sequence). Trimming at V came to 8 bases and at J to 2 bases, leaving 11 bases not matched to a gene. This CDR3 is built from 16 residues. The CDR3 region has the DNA TGTGCCACCGGCGACCGGGACAGGTTTTCCAAAAACATTCAGTACTTC. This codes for CATGDRDRFSKNIQYF.

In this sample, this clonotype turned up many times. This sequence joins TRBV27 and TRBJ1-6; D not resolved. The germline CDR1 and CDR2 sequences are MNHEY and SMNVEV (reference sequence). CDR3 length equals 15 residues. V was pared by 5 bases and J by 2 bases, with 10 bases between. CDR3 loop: CASSGGVPYNSPLHF. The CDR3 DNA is TGTGCCAGCAGTGGTGGAGTCCCCTATAATTCACCCCTCCACTTT.

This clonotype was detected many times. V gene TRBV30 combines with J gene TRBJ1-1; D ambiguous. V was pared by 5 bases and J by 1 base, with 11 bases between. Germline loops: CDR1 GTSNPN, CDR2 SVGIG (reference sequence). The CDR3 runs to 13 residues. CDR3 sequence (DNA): TGTGCCTGGGGGTTGCGGGGGAACACTGAAGCTTTCTTT. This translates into CAWGLRGNTEAFF.

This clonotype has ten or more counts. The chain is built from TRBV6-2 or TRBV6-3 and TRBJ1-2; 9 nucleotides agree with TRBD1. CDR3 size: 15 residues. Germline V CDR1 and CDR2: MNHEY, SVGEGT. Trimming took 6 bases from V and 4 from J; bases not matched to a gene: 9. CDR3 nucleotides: TGTGCCAGCAGCCGTACAGGGGGCGCGAGCTATGGCTACACCTTC. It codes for CASSRTGGASYGYTF.

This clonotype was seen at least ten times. The CDR3 loop is CASSSRRLAPQETQYF. DNA for the CDR3: TGTGCCAGCAGCTCCCGCCGACTAGCTCCCCAAGAGACCCAGTACTTC. The rearrangement joins TRBV7-2 to TRBJ2-5; 7 bases agree with TRBD2. CDR3 length: 16 amino acids. Unmatched junction bases numbered 9, after V lost 4 bases and J lost 1 base. Germline V gene data show CDR1 as SGHTA and CDR2 as FQGNSA.

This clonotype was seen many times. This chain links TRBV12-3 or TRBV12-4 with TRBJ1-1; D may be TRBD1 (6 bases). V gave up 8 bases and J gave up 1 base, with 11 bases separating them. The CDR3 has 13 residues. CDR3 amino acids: CASGKQGNTEAFF. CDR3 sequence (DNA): TGTGCCAGCGGCAAACAGGGGAACACTGAAGCTTTCTTT.

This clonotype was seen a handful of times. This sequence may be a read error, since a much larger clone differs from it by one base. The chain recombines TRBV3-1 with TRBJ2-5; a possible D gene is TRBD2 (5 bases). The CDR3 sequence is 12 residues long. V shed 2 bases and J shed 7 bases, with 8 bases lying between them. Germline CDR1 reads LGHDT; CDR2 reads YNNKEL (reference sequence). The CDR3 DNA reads TGTGCCAGCAGCCAAATCGAGGGGACCCAGTACTTC. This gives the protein CASSQIEGTQYF.

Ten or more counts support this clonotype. The CDR3 reads CASNLGRENTEAFF. DNA for the CDR3: TGTGCCAGCAACCTCGGGCGAGAGAACACTGAAGCTTTCTTT. The rearrangement links TRBV12-3 or TRBV12-4 to TRBJ1-1; D is undetermined. V was cut by 7 bases and J by 1 base, with 13 bases left in between. This CDR3 region has 14 residues.

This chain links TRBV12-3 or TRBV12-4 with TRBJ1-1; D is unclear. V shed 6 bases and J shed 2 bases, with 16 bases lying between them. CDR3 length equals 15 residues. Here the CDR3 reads CASSPRPPKNTEAFF. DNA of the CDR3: TGTGCCAGCAGCCCCAGGCCACCTAAAAACACTGAAGCTTTCTTT.

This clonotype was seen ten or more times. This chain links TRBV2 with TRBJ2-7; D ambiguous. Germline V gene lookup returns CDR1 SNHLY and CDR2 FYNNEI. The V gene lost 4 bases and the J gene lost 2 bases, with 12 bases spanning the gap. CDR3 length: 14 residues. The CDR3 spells CASSVGSSAYEQYF. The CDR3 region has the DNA TGTGCCAGCAGTGTGGGGTCATCCGCCTACGAGCAGTACTTC.

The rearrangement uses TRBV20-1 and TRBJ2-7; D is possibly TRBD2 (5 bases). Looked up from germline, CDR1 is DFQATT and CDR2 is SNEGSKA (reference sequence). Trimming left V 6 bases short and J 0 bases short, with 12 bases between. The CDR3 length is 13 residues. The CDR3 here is CSANRESSYEQYF. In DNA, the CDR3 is TGCAGTGCCAACCGGGAATCCTCCTACGAGCAGTACTTC.

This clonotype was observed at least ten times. The CDR3 loop is CASSRPGTVNTEAFF. The CDR3 nucleotides are TGTGCCAGTAGTCGTCCCGGGACAGTAAACACTGAAGCTTTCTTT. The chain employs TRBV19 and TRBJ1-1; 7 nucleotides match TRBD1. Germline trimming cut 5 bases from V and 2 bases from J; bases unmatched to any gene: 8. This CDR3 is built from 15 residues. The germline CDR1 and CDR2 sequences are LNHDA and SQIVND (reference sequence).

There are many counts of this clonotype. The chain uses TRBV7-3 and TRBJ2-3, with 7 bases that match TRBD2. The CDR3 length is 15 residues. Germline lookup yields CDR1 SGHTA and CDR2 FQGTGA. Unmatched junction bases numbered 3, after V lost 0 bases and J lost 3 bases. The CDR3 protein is CASSLTVGGTDTQYF. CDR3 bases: TGTGCCAGCAGCTTAACGGTGGGAGGGACAGATACGCAGTATTTT.

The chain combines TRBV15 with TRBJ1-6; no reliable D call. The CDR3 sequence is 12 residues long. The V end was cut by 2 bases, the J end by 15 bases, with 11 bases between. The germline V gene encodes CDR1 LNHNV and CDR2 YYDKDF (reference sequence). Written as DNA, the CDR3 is TGTGCCACCAGCAGACCCGGGTCGCTCCTCCACTTT. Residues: CATSRPGSLLHF.

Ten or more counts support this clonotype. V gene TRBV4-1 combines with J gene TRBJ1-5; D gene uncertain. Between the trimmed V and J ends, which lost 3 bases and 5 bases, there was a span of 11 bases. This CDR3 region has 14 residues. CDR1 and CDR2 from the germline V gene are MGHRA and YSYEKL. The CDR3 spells CASSQPGVYQPQHF. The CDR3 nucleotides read TGCGCCAGCAGCCAGCCCGGAGTTTATCAGCCCCAGCATTTT.

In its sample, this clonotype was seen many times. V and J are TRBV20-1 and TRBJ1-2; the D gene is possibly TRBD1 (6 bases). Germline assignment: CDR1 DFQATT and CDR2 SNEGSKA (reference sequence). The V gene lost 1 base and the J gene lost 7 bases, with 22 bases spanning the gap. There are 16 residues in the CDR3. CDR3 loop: CSARVPGFEGGAGYTF. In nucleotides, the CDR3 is TGCAGTGCTAGAGTCCCGGGCTTTGAGGGGGGCGCTGGCTACACCTTC.